This TCR beta chain was identified during a study of T cell changes during pregnancy in multiple sclerosis. This clone was seen a single time. Clones were sequenced by immunoSEQ multiplex PCR, and TCRdb holds only the in-frame ones, with some missing. This table holds 35,000 to 50,000 clones, roughly 88% found once. Germline V gives CDR1 GTSNPN, CDR2 SVGIG (reference sequence). The V gene end was trimmed by 7 bases and the J gene end by 1 base; junction bases not matched to a gene: 4. The CDR3 length is 13 residues. The sequence came from a female donor in good health, enrolled as a control in a pregnancy study. The sequenced sample was peripheral blood, obtained in the second trimester of pregnancy. The J gene is TRBJ2-1, the V gene TRBV30, with 7 bases that match TRBD1. DNA of the CDR3: TGTGCCTACCACAGGGGATCCTACAATGAGCAGTTCTTC. This encodes CAYHRGSYNEQFF. The full variable domain, its missing parts supplied by reference TRBV30 and TRBJ2-1, is SQTIHQWPATLVQPVGSPLSLECTVEGTSNPNLYWYRQAAGRGLQLLFYSVGIGQISSEVPQNLSASRPQDRQFILSSKKLLLSDSGFYLCAYHRGSYNEQFFGPGTRLTVL.